The entry that follows covers one T cell receptor beta chain sequence. Its antigen is still unknown. This entry is derived from a study of blood T cells in healthy people across ages. Looking at the study overall: For every two T cells, template switching captured about one barcoded beta molecule.

This CDR3 region has 17 residues. CDR1 and CDR2 (germline): KGHSH, LQKENI. The V segment lost 6 bases and the J segment 3 bases; nucleotides outside the gene matches: 11. It was with a sample-barcoded 5' primer and a J-beta primer mix that a second PCR of roughly 7 to 12 cycles was run. TCRdb processed the 5' RACE reads anew with MiXCR; each CDR3 protein has one entry. The sample comprises 1.5 million to 1.9 million distinct CDR3 sequences, under 55% of which are singletons, and 4% rests with the top ten. Study results and limitations: Long-lived and aged donors differed, with more naive CD4+ cells and higher diversity in the long-lived.

Input material: blood. The clonotype was recovered from a woman between 18 and 29 years old in good health. The genes are TRBV18 and TRBJ2-1; 10 bases map to TRBD1. The DNA of the CDR3 is TGTGCCAGCTCCACCGGGACAGGGGAGGTCGGCTACAATGAGCAGTTCTTC. Amino acids: CASSTGTGEVGYNEQFF.